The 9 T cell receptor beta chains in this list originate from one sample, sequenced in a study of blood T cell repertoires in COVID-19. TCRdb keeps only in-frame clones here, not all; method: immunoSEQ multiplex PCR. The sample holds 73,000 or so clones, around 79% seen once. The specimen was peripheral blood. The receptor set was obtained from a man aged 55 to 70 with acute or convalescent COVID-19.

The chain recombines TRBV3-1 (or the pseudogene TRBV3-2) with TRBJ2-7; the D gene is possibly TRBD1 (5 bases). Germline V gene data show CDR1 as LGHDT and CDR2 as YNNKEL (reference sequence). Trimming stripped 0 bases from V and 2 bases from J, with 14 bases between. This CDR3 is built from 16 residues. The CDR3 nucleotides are TGTGCCAGCAGCCAAGATCTAGGGGCTGCCACCTACGAGCAGTACTTC. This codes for CASSQDLGAATYEQYF.

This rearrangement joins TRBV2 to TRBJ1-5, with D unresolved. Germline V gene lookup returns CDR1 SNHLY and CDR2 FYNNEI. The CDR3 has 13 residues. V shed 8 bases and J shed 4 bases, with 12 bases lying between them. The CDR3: CASGRTQNQPQHF. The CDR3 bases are TGTGCCAGCGGACGGACTCAAAATCAGCCCCAGCATTTT.

CDR3 DNA sequence: TGTGCCAGCAGCCTGTCCCCTGGAAACACCATATATTTT. It codes for CASSLSPGNTIYF. The V gene is TRBV5-5, the J gene TRBJ1-3; D gene uncertain. V was cut by 4 bases and J by 2 bases, with 7 bases left in between. This CDR3 has 13 amino acids. Looked up from germline, CDR1 is SGHKS and CDR2 is YYEKEE (reference sequence).

The CDR3, as DNA: TGTGCCAGTAGTATAGACGCTAGCGGGAGCCCGGACATTCAGTACTTC. Translated, it gives CASSIDASGSPDIQYF. The chain is built from TRBV19 and TRBJ2-4; 10 positions match TRBD2. With 0 bases clipped from V and 8 bases from J, the junction kept 7 bases outside the gene matches. The germline V gene encodes CDR1 LNHDA and CDR2 SQIVND (reference sequence). The CDR3 has 16 amino acids.

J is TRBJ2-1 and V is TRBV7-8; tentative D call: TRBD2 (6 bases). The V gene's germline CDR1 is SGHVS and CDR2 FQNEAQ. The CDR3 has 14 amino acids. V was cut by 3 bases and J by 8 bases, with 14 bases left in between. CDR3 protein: CASSFGGVADEQFF. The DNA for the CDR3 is TGTGCCAGCAGCTTCGGGGGAGTTGCGGATGAGCAGTTCTTC.

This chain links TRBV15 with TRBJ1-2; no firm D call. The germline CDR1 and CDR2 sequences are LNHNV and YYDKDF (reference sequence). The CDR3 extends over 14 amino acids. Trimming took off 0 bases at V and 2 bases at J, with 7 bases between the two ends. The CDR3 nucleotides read TGTGCCACCAGCAGAGATCACAGCAACTATGGCTACACCTTC. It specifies CATSRDHSNYGYTF.

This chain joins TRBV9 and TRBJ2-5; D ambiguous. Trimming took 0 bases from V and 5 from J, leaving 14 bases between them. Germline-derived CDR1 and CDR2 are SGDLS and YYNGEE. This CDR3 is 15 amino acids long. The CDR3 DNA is TGTGCCAGCAGCGTAGACTCCGACAACGCGGAGACCCAGTACTTC. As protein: CASSVDSDNAETQYF.

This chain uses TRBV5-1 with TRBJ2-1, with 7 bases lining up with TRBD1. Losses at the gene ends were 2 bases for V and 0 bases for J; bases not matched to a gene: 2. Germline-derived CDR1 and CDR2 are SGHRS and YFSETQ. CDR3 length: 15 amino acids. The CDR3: CASSFSGGSYNEQFF. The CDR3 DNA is TGCGCCAGCAGCTTTTCAGGGGGCTCCTACAATGAGCAGTTCTTC. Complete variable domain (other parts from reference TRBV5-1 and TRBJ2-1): KAGVTQTPRYLIKTRGQQVTLSCSPISGHRSVSWYQQTPGQGLQFLFEYFSETQRNKGNFPGRFSGRQFSNSRSEMNVSTLELGDSALYLCASSFSGGSYNEQFFGPGTRLTVL.

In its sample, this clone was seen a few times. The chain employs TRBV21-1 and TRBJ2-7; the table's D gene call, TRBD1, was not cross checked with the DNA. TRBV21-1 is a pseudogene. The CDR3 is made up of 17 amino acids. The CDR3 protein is CASSNTCYRGRSYEQYV. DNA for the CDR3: TGTGCCAGCAGCAATACCTGCTACAGGGGAAGGTCTTACGAGCAGTACGTC.